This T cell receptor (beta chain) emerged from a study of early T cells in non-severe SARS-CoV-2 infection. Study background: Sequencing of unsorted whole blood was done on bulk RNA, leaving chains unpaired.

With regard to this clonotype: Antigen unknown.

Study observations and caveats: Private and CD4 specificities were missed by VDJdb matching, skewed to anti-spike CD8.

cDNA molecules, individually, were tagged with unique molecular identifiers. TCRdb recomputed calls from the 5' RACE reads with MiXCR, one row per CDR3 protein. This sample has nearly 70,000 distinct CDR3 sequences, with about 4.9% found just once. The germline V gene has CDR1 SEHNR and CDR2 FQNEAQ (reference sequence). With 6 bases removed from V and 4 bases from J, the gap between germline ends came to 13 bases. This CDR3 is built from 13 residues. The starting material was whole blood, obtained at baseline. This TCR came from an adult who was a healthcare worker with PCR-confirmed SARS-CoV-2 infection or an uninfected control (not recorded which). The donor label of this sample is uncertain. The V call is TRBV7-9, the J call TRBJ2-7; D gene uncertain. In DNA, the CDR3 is TGTGCCAGCAGAAAGCCCCCCGGGTACGAGCAGTACTTC. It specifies CASRKPPGYEQYF.